Listed here are 2 T cell receptor beta chains from one sample, sequenced in a study of OX40 agonist ivuxolimab in advanced cancers. The assay was immunoSEQ multiplex PCR, and TCRdb's table has in-frame clones only and misses some. The sample holds approximately 28,000 clones, roughly 88% seen once. The sequencing used CD4+ or CD8+ T cells sorted from blood, collected in a trial of the OX40 agonist ivuxolimab. Receptors were obtained from an adult with an advanced solid tumor such as melanoma, head and neck, liver or kidney cancer.

This rearrangement joins TRBV9 to TRBJ2-1, with D perhaps matching TRBD2 (6 bases). V lost 3 bases to trimming and J lost 8 bases, with 18 bases between them. Germline-derived CDR1 and CDR2 are SGDLS and YYNGEE. The CDR3 is 15 residues long. The CDR3 DNA reads TGTGCCAGCAGCGATCCGGGACTGGGCTGGGATGAGCAGTTCTTC. Translation: CASSDPGLGWDEQFF.

The V and J genes are TRBV5-1 and TRBJ1-2, with TRBD1 as a possible D gene (6 bases). The length of the CDR3 is 15 residues. Germline lookup yields CDR1 SGHRS and CDR2 YFSETQ. V dropped 6 bases and J dropped 1 base, with 16 bases sitting between them. CDR3 DNA sequence: TGCGCCAGCAAATTAAATGGACAGATTAACTATGGCTACACCTTC. Encoded protein: CASKLNGQINYGYTF. Combining the CDR3 with reference TRBV5-1 and TRBJ1-2 gives the whole variable domain KAGVTQTPRYLIKTRGQQVTLSCSPISGHRSVSWYQQTPGQGLQFLFEYFSETQRNKGNFPGRFSGRQFSNSRSEMNVSTLELGDSALYLCASKLNGQINYGYTFGSGTRLTVV.